This T cell receptor (beta chain) is drawn from a study of identical twins. Template switching (which added a universal primer site) was used, and cDNA carried unique molecular identifiers. TCRdb independently ran MiXCR on the 5' RACE reads; one entry per CDR3 protein. The profile covers fewer than 500,000 distinct CDR3 sequences, with roughly an eighth appearing a single time and 0.8% to 1% taken by the ten largest. Study observations and caveats: Not following the same donors, the study drew its conclusions from cross-sectional statistical analysis. Analyses of zero insertions could be partly confounded by invariant MAIT and iNKT cells. There was an excess of low generation probability in the out-of-frame alpha sequences that twins shared.

The germline V gene encodes CDR1 SGHRS and CDR2 YFSETQ. This CDR3 is 12 amino acids long. V gave up 4 bases and J gave up 4 bases; unmatched junction bases: 1. As to this clonotype: Its antigen is unidentified.

The sample was also linked to a second study, of yellow fever vaccine responses in identical twins.

The sample taken for sequencing was CD4+ T cells sorted from blood. The chain recombines TRBV5-1 with TRBJ2-5, with 7 bases that match TRBD2. The TCR comes from a woman between 18 and 30 years old in good health. The CDR3 spells CASSGGGETQYF. The CDR3 DNA sequence: TGCGCCAGCAGCGGCGGGGGAGAGACCCAGTACTTC.